A single sample gave rise to the 23 T cell receptor beta chains below, sequenced in a study of T cell responses to AZD1222 COVID-19 vaccine (dated by TCRdb to 2020 to 2022). This specimen's time point label, interpreted: baseline before first vaccination. Receptors were amplified or captured by the immunoSEQ multiplex PCR assay. Held by TCRdb, this immuneACCESS table contains in-frame sequences only and omits some clones. Under half of the omission traces to an unresolved V gene where checked; the cause of the rest is unknown. The sample records more than 85,000 clones, about 88% of which are singletons. The ten largest clones capture approximately 15% of the sample. Sequenced material: peripheral blood, taken on day 0 of AZD1222 vaccination. These receptor sequences come from an adult in good health.

This chain links TRBV9 with TRBJ1-4; D unresolved. Germline values: CDR1 SGDLS, CDR2 YYNGEE. Trimming removed 2 bases from V and 0 bases from J, with 8 bases in between. The CDR3 runs to 15 residues. DNA of the CDR3: TGTGCCAGCAGCGTGGCGGGTGCAACTAATGAAAAACTGTTTTTT. Its translation is CASSVAGATNEKLFF.

In its sample, this clone was seen once. The chain carries TRBV4-2 and TRBJ2-1; TRBD2 matches 11 bases. Germline-derived CDR1 and CDR2 are LGHNA and YNFKEQ. CDR3 length: 16 amino acids. V lost 0 bases and J lost 7; bases outside the gene matches: 5. The chain's CDR3 is CASSQDASGRFNEQFF. The DNA of the CDR3 is TGTGCCAGCAGCCAAGATGCTAGCGGGAGGTTTAATGAGCAGTTCTTC.

J is TRBJ2-5 and V is TRBV6-5; D call uncertain. CDR3 size: 13 residues. Germline assignment: CDR1 MNHEY and CDR2 SVGAGI. V lost 5 bases to trimming and J lost 2 bases, with 9 bases between them. CDR3 sequence reads: CASSIETQETQYF. The CDR3 region has the DNA TGTGCCAGCAGTATAGAGACGCAAGAGACCCAGTACTTC.

The chain is built from TRBV27 and TRBJ1-2, with D possibly being TRBD1 (5 bases). The CDR3 sequence is 15 residues long. V lost 3 bases, J lost 4 bases, and 15 bases lay in between. CDR1 is MNHEY and CDR2 is SMNVEV in the germline V gene (reference sequence). The CDR3 is CASSLEGSPIYGYTF. The DNA for the CDR3 is TGTGCCAGCAGTTTGGAGGGGAGCCCTATCTATGGCTACACCTTC.

The V call is TRBV7-9, the J call TRBJ2-1; D gene uncertain. CDR3 length equals 13 residues. The V gene lost 5 bases and the J gene lost 7 bases, with 12 bases spanning the gap. The V gene's germline CDR1 is SEHNR and CDR2 FQNEAQ (reference sequence). DNA for the CDR3: TGTGCCAGCAGCCCCCCCCTGGCGAATGAGCAGTTCTTC. As protein: CASSPPLANEQFF. The full variable domain, its missing parts supplied by reference TRBV7-9 and TRBJ2-1, is DTGVSQNPRHKITKRGQNVTFRCDPISEHNRLYWYRQTLGQGPEFLTYFQNEAQLEKSRLLSDRFSAERPKGSFSTLEIQRTEQGDSAMYLCASSPPLANEQFFGPGTRLTVL.

About this clone: The sample contains more than one DNA sequence encoding this CDR3. This chain joins TRBV5-1 and TRBJ1-2; 8 nucleotides align to TRBD1. CDR3 length: 14 residues. Germline trimming cut 2 bases from V and 4 bases from J; bases unmatched to any gene: 4. Germline assignment: CDR1 SGHRS and CDR2 YFSETQ. In DNA, the CDR3 is TGCGCCAGCAGCTTAGGACAGGGCGTCTATGGCTACACCTTC. Translated: CASSLGQGVYGYTF.

V gene TRBV6-6 combines with J gene TRBJ2-3, with a tentative D call TRBD2 (7 bases). Trimming removed 5 bases from V and 0 bases from J, with 18 bases in between. The CDR3 has 17 residues. Germline assignment: CDR1 MNHNY and CDR2 SVGAGI (reference sequence). Here the CDR3 DNA reads TGTGCCAGCAGTCATATGTGGGGGGGCGGAAGCACAGATACGCAGTATTTT. Translated, it gives CASSHMWGGGSTDTQYF.

This chain links TRBV12-3 or TRBV12-4 with TRBJ1-1; 10 positions agree with TRBD1. J was trimmed by 11 bases and V by 6 bases; bases with no gene match: 9. This CDR3 has 13 residues. CDR3 loop: CASRQGQGLEAFF. CDR3 sequence (DNA): TGTGCCAGCAGGCAGGGACAGGGGCTAGAGGCTTTCTTT.

This clone has just a few counts. The CDR3 region has the DNA TGTGCCAGCAGCGTAGGGGCAGAAGGAAACACCATATATTTT. It is translated as CASSVGAEGNTIYF. This chain uses TRBV9 with TRBJ1-3; D unresolved. The V gene lost 0 bases and the J gene lost 4 bases, with 8 bases spanning the gap. This CDR3 is built from 14 residues. CDR1 and CDR2 from the germline V gene are SGDLS and YYNGEE.

This clone was counted a few times. This sequence joins TRBV27 and TRBJ1-2; perhaps TRBD1 as D (5 bases). The CDR3 is made up of 14 amino acids. Germline V lookup: CDR1 MNHEY, CDR2 SMNVEV (reference sequence). The CDR3, as DNA: TGTGCAGCTTGGGACGGCAGACCCTTCTATGGCTACACCTTC. It translates to CAAWDGRPFYGYTF.

The chain uses TRBV11-2 and TRBJ2-1; D gene unclear. The ends were cut back, 5 bases at V and 5 bases at J, with 7 bases in the middle. The germline gives CDR1 SGHAT, CDR2 FQNNGV. This CDR3 is 12 amino acids long. The DNA for the CDR3 is TGTGCCAGCAGCGAGATGGACAATGAGCAGTTCTTC. It encodes CASSEMDNEQFF.

The V and J genes are TRBV11-3 and TRBJ1-5; the D gene is possibly TRBD1 (5 bases). Between the trimmed V and J ends, which lost 5 bases and 2 bases, there was a span of 13 bases. The germline V gene has CDR1 SGHNT and CDR2 YENEEA. This CDR3 is built from 15 residues. CDR3 bases: TGTGCCAGCAGCGCCGCCGGAGGGGGCAATCAGCCCCAGCATTTT. Its protein is CASSAAGGGNQPQHF.

The chain has TRBV28 and TRBJ2-7, with D perhaps matching TRBD1 (5 bases). Per the germline V gene, CDR1 is MDHEN and CDR2 is SYDVKM. V gave up 3 bases and J gave up 3 bases, with 6 bases separating them. The CDR3 extends over 12 amino acids. CDR3 nucleotide sequence: TGTGCCAGCAGTTTGCAGGGCTACGAGCAGTACTTC. Protein sequence: CASSLQGYEQYF.

This clone was seen a handful of times. The chain carries TRBV7-8 and TRBJ2-1; TRBD1 is a possible D gene (6 bases). V gave up 5 bases and J gave up 8 bases, with 19 bases separating them. This CDR3 region has 15 residues. Germline V gene sequence: CDR1 SGHVS, CDR2 FQNEAQ. Here the CDR3 DNA reads TGTGCCAGCAGCCGAGGTGGGGCAGGGGATGATGAGCAGTTCTTC. It encodes CASSRGGAGDDEQFF.

This chain connects TRBV20-1 to TRBJ1-2; 7 nucleotides match TRBD1. The CDR3 is 16 amino acids. CDR1 is DFQATT, CDR2 SNEGSKA, per germline (reference sequence). The V segment lost 3 bases and the J segment 1 base; nucleotides outside the gene matches: 11. The CDR3 sequence: CSASSPRGQRNYGYTF. The CDR3 DNA sequence: TGCAGTGCTAGTTCCCCTCGGGGACAGCGTAACTATGGCTACACCTTC.

The chain has TRBV10-3 and TRBJ2-1, with D hard to call. The V end lost 4 bases, the J end lost 15 bases, and 13 bases lay between the germline ends. The CDR3 spans 11 residues. Per germline, CDR1 ENHRY and CDR2 SYGVKD. This CDR3 reads CAISVATSWFF. Here the CDR3 DNA reads TGTGCCATCAGTGTCGCGACAAGCTGGTTCTTC.

The CDR3 loop is CASSYWTGSSPLHF. The CDR3 nucleotides are TGTGCCAGCAGCTACTGGACAGGGAGTTCACCCCTCCACTTT. The chain is built from TRBV5-6 and TRBJ1-6, with TRBD1 identical over 8 bases. The CDR3 is 14 residues long. Losses at the gene ends were 3 bases for V and 9 bases for J; bases not matched to a gene: 5. Germline V CDR1 and CDR2: SGHDT, YYEEEE.

The chain uses TRBV7-6 and TRBJ1-5, with D hard to call. The germline V and J ends were trimmed by 5 bases and 4 bases, with 15 bases remaining between them. The CDR3 is 15 residues long. Germline CDR1 is SGHVS and CDR2 is FNYEAQ. CDR3 in DNA: TGTGCCAGCAGCCAGATTTCTGGGTGGAATCAGCCCCAGCATTTT. The encoded protein is CASSQISGWNQPQHF.

The V gene is TRBV28, the J gene TRBJ1-2, with D possibly matching TRBD1 (5 bases). The germline V and J ends were trimmed by 6 bases and 7 bases, with 18 bases remaining between them. The CDR3 consists of 14 residues. Per the germline V gene, CDR1 is MDHEN and CDR2 is SYDVKM. The chain's CDR3 is CASSSFGGKGGYTF. CDR3 sequence (DNA): TGTGCCAGCAGCTCGTTCGGGGGTAAAGGTGGCTACACCTTC.

The V gene is TRBV6-5, the J gene TRBJ1-4; no clear D gene. The V and J ends lost 4 bases and 5 bases respectively, with 8 bases between them. Germline V gene sequence: CDR1 MNHEY, CDR2 SVGAGI. The CDR3 covers 13 residues. CDR3: CASSSGVNEKLFF. The CDR3 DNA sequence: TGTGCCAGCAGTTCGGGTGTAAATGAAAAACTGTTTTTT.

The genes are TRBV7-9 and TRBJ1-6; D not certain. Germline loops: CDR1 SEHNR, CDR2 FQNEAQ (reference sequence). The CDR3 sequence is 13 residues long. V lost 0 bases, J lost 7 bases, and 4 bases lay in between. CDR3 protein: CASSLAANSPLHF. CDR3 in DNA: TGTGCCAGCAGCTTAGCGGCCAATTCACCCCTCCACTTT.

The chain joins TRBV27 to TRBJ1-1, with TRBD1 matching over 7 bases. The length of the CDR3 is 14 residues. The trim removed 2 bases at V and 6 bases at J, leaving 6 bases unmatched. The germline V gene has CDR1 MNHEY and CDR2 SMNVEV (reference sequence). The CDR3 region has the DNA TGTGCCAGCAGTTTACGCAGGGGGGAGGCTGAAGCTTTCTTT. This codes for CASSLRRGEAEAFF.

This clone was seen a few times. The V call is TRBV19, the J call TRBJ2-1; no definite D call. V gave up 5 bases and J gave up 0 bases, with 8 bases separating them. Germline V gene sequence: CDR1 LNHDA, CDR2 SQIVND (reference sequence). The CDR3 runs to 14 residues. CDR3 DNA sequence: TGTGCCAGTAGTCACTGGAGCTCCTACAATGAGCAGTTCTTC. Its translation is CASSHWSSYNEQFF.